The rows below give T cell receptor beta chains drawn from one sample of a study of CD8 T cells in Susac syndrome. TCRdb independently ran MiXCR on the immunoSEQ multiplex PCR reads; one entry per CDR3 protein. The data contain some 130,000 distinct CDR3 sequences, under 95% of them singletons. The sample comprised CD8+ T cells from PBMCs. These receptors all stem from a human donor with multiple sclerosis. The CDR3 runs from the conserved cysteine through the conserved F or W. Fields, in order: V gene, clone size, J gene, D gene, CDR3 DNA, CDR3 protein. D genes are given only for firm matches. Size is stated for part of the rows, as once, few or many counts, or as a class when the clone is expanded.

v_call: TRBV20-1; clone_size: NA; j_call: TRBJ2-7; d_call: NA; cdr3_nt: TGCAGTGCTAGGCCGGACTACGAGCAGTACTTC; cdr3_aa: CSARPDYEQYF
v_call: TRBV27; clone_size: NA; j_call: TRBJ1-2; d_call: NA; cdr3_nt: TGTGCCAGCGGAGCAGGGGTTGGCTATGGCTACACCTTC; cdr3_aa: CASGAGVGYGYTF
v_call: TRBV5-4; clone_size: NA; j_call: TRBJ2-5; d_call: TRBD1; cdr3_nt: TGTGCCAGCAGCTATCGGACAGGGGAGGAGACCCAGTACTTC; cdr3_aa: CASSYRTGEETQYF
v_call: TRBV4-1; clone_size: NA; j_call: TRBJ2-7; d_call: NA; cdr3_nt: TGCGCCAGCAGCCAGTTGGGGGGACGCGCGGGGTACGAGCAGTACTTC; cdr3_aa: CASSQLGGRAGYEQYF
v_call: TRBV4-1; clone_size: NA; j_call: TRBJ1-1; d_call: NA; cdr3_nt: TGCGCCAGCAGCCAAGATCCGGGGGTTACTGAAGCTTTCTTT; cdr3_aa: CASSQDPGVTEAFF
v_call: TRBV2; clone_size: NA; j_call: TRBJ2-7; d_call: TRBD1; cdr3_nt: TGTGCCAGCAGGTGGACAGGGGATTTATACGAGCAGTACTTC; cdr3_aa: CASRWTGDLYEQYF
v_call: TRBV6-2/TRBV6-3; clone_size: once; j_call: TRBJ2-7; d_call: NA; cdr3_nt: TGTGCCAGCAGGATACCAGATTCCTCCTACGAGCAGTACTTC; cdr3_aa: CASRIPDSSYEQYF
v_call: TRBV5-6; clone_size: NA; j_call: TRBJ2-1; d_call: NA; cdr3_nt: TGTGCCAGCAGCTCCACAGGTGGGCAGGGTGGGTACAATGAGCAGTTCTTC; cdr3_aa: CASSSTGGQGGYNEQFF
v_call: TRBV28; clone_size: NA; j_call: TRBJ2-7; d_call: TRBD1; cdr3_nt: TGTGCCACTCACGCCGAAGGGACAGGGGGAGGTGAGCAGTACTTC; cdr3_aa: CATHAEGTGGGEQYF
v_call: TRBV15; clone_size: NA; j_call: TRBJ1-1; d_call: NA; cdr3_nt: TGTGCCACCAGCTCCCGGGTCGGTGGGACTGAAGCTTTCTTT; cdr3_aa: CATSSRVGGTEAFF
v_call: TRBV30; clone_size: NA; j_call: TRBJ2-1; d_call: TRBD2; cdr3_nt: TGTGCCTGGACAGGGACCCCGGGAGGTGCGTTGGATGAGCAGTTCTTC; cdr3_aa: CAWTGTPGGALDEQFF
v_call: TRBV30; clone_size: NA; j_call: TRBJ2-2; d_call: TRBD2; cdr3_nt: TGTGCCTGGTTACCGGGACTAGCGGGCACCGGGGAGCTGTTTTTT; cdr3_aa: CAWLPGLAGTGELFF
v_call: TRBV9; clone_size: NA; j_call: TRBJ2-2; d_call: TRBD1; cdr3_nt: TGTGCCAGCCGCCCCCGGGACAGGGTGACCGGGGAGCTGTTTTTT; cdr3_aa: CASRPRDRVTGELFF
v_call: TRBV20-1; clone_size: NA; j_call: TRBJ2-3; d_call: NA; cdr3_nt: TGCAGTGCTTCCGACAGACTTAACACAGATACGCAGTATTTT; cdr3_aa: CSASDRLNTDTQYF
v_call: TRBV4-2; clone_size: NA; j_call: TRBJ2-7; d_call: NA; cdr3_nt: TGTGCCAGCAGCCAAGATAAATTCGGGGGAGAGGGGAGCGAGCAGTACTTC; cdr3_aa: CASSQDKFGGEGSEQYF
v_call: TRBV29-1; clone_size: NA; j_call: TRBJ2-7; d_call: TRBD1; cdr3_nt: TGCAGCGTTGATGCGCCGGGACAGGGGGCCTCCTACGAGCAGTACTTC; cdr3_aa: CSVDAPGQGASYEQYF
v_call: TRBV29-1; clone_size: NA; j_call: TRBJ2-3; d_call: NA; cdr3_nt: TGCAGCGTGAACAGGGAAAGGACGCAGTATTTT; cdr3_aa: CSVNRERTQYF
v_call: TRBV10-3; clone_size: NA; j_call: TRBJ1-4; d_call: TRBD1; cdr3_nt: TGTGCCATCACTCCGGGACAGGGGGCTAATGAAAAACTGTTTTTT; cdr3_aa: CAITPGQGANEKLFF
v_call: TRBV5-1; clone_size: NA; j_call: TRBJ2-7; d_call: NA; cdr3_nt: TGCGCCAGCAGCTCGACAGCCGACTTATACGAGCAGTACTTC; cdr3_aa: CASSSTADLYEQYF
v_call: TRBV27; clone_size: NA; j_call: TRBJ1-1; d_call: NA; cdr3_nt: TGTGCCAGCAGTTCCGGTGGGGGGAACACTGAAGCTTTCTTT; cdr3_aa: CASSSGGGNTEAFF
v_call: TRBV6-1; clone_size: NA; j_call: TRBJ1-1; d_call: NA; cdr3_nt: TGTGCCAGCAGAGAGGACGGAAGAATGAACACTGAAGCTTTCTTT; cdr3_aa: CASREDGRMNTEAFF
v_call: TRBV23-1; clone_size: NA; j_call: TRBJ2-5; d_call: TRBD1; cdr3_nt: TGCGCCAGCAGTTTGGGCAGGGGGATCCAAGAGACCCAGTACTTC; cdr3_aa: CASSLGRGIQETQYF
v_call: TRBV7-9; clone_size: NA; j_call: TRBJ2-7; d_call: TRBD2; cdr3_nt: TGTGCCAGCAGCTCCCCGGGACTAAGCTCCTACGAGCAGTACTTC; cdr3_aa: CASSSPGLSSYEQYF
v_call: TRBV6-5; clone_size: NA; j_call: TRBJ1-5; d_call: NA; cdr3_nt: TGTGCCAGCAGCTTCGGGTCGGATCAGCCCCAGCATTTT; cdr3_aa: CASSFGSDQPQHF
v_call: TRBV9; clone_size: NA; j_call: TRBJ2-7; d_call: NA; cdr3_nt: TGTGCCAGCAGCACCGGGTCATCCTACGAGCAGTACTTC; cdr3_aa: CASSTGSSYEQYF
v_call: TRBV7-2; clone_size: NA; j_call: TRBJ1-1; d_call: NA; cdr3_nt: TGTGCCAGCAGCTCCCCTTGGGGGGGGGCGGACACTGAAGCTTTCTTT; cdr3_aa: CASSSPWGGADTEAFF
v_call: TRBV27; clone_size: once; j_call: TRBJ2-1; d_call: NA; cdr3_nt: TGTGCCAGCATGAGGCCCTCCTACAATGAGCAGTTCTTC; cdr3_aa: CASMRPSYNEQFF
v_call: TRBV29-1; clone_size: NA; j_call: TRBJ1-2; d_call: TRBD1; cdr3_nt: TGCAGCGTCCTGGGACAGGGGGCAGTTAACTATGGCTACACCTTC; cdr3_aa: CSVLGQGAVNYGYTF
v_call: TRBV5-6; clone_size: NA; j_call: TRBJ2-7; d_call: NA; cdr3_nt: TGTGCCAGCAGCTCATTTGACTCATCCTACGAGCAGTACTTC; cdr3_aa: CASSSFDSSYEQYF
v_call: TRBV29-1; clone_size: NA; j_call: TRBJ2-2; d_call: NA; cdr3_nt: TGCAGCGTAGTTTTCGAGGGAGCGAACACCGGGGAGCTGTTTTTT; cdr3_aa: CSVVFEGANTGELFF
v_call: TRBV5-8; clone_size: NA; j_call: TRBJ1-2; d_call: NA; cdr3_nt: TGTGCCAGCAGCTTGGAGCCGACAGTCTATGGCTACACCTTC; cdr3_aa: CASSLEPTVYGYTF
v_call: TRBV11-2; clone_size: NA; j_call: TRBJ2-2; d_call: NA; cdr3_nt: TGTGCCAGCAGCCTTCCCTCGGGCAGGCGGCCCGCCGGGGAGCTGTTTTTT; cdr3_aa: CASSLPSGRRPAGELFF
v_call: TRBV3-1; clone_size: NA; j_call: TRBJ1-2; d_call: TRBD1; cdr3_nt: TGTGCCAGCAGCCACCTTACGGGACAGGGCTATGGCTACACCTTC; cdr3_aa: CASSHLTGQGYGYTF
v_call: TRBV3-1; clone_size: NA; j_call: TRBJ2-4; d_call: NA; cdr3_nt: TGTGCCAGCAGCCAAGTGGATTGGGGGCTAGCGAAAAACATTCAGTACTTC; cdr3_aa: CASSQVDWGLAKNIQYF
v_call: TRBV7-2; clone_size: NA; j_call: TRBJ2-7; d_call: NA; cdr3_nt: TGTGCCAGCAGCTTCTCTCGGCCCAACTACGAGCAGTACTTC; cdr3_aa: CASSFSRPNYEQYF
v_call: TRBV4-3; clone_size: NA; j_call: TRBJ2-1; d_call: NA; cdr3_nt: TGCGCCAGCAGCCTCATAGCGGTAGCACCCAATGAGCAGTTCTTC; cdr3_aa: CASSLIAVAPNEQFF
v_call: TRBV30; clone_size: NA; j_call: TRBJ2-7; d_call: NA; cdr3_nt: TGTGCCTGGAGTGTACTTGGGGGGAATGCCTACGAGCAGTACTTC; cdr3_aa: CAWSVLGGNAYEQYF
v_call: TRBV29-1; clone_size: NA; j_call: TRBJ2-7; d_call: NA; cdr3_nt: TGCAGCGTTATCATCCCAGACTCCTACGAGCAGTACTTC; cdr3_aa: CSVIIPDSYEQYF
v_call: TRBV7-6; clone_size: NA; j_call: TRBJ2-3; d_call: NA; cdr3_nt: TGTGCCAGCAGCACAGGAATGGGTCCAGATACGCAGTATTTT; cdr3_aa: CASSTGMGPDTQYF
v_call: TRBV29-1; clone_size: NA; j_call: TRBJ2-7; d_call: NA; cdr3_nt: TGCAGCGTTGAAGATCCCTGGAGGTCCTACGAGCAGTACTTC; cdr3_aa: CSVEDPWRSYEQYF
v_call: TRBV27; clone_size: NA; j_call: TRBJ1-2; d_call: NA; cdr3_nt: TGTGCCAGCACTGAGGTCGGGCGCGGTGCGGCTCCCGAGGGCTACACCTTC; cdr3_aa: CASTEVGRGAAPEGYTF